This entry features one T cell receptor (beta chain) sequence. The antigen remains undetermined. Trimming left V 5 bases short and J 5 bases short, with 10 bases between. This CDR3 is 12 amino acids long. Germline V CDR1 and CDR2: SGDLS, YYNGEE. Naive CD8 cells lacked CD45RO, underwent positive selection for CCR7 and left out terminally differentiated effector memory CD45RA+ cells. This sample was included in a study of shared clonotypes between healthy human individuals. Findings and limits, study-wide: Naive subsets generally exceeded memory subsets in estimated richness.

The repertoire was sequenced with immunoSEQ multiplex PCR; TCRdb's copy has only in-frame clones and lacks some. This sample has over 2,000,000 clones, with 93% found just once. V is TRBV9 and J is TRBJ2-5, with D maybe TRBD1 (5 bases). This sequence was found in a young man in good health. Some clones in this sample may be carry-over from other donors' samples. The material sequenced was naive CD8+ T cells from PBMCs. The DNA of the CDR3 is TGTGCCAGCAGTTCAGCAGGGGAGACCCAGTACTTC. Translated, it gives CASSSAGETQYF. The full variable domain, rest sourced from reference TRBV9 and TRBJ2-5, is DSGVTQTPKHLITATGQRVTLRCSPRSGDLSVYWYQQSLDQGLQFLIQYYNGEERAKGNILERFSAQQFPDLHSELNLSSLELGDSALYFCASSSAGETQYFGPGTRLLVL.